The clone carrying this T cell receptor (beta chain) was seen only a few times. Its cognate antigen is unknown. This sample stems from a study of T cell repertoires in cytomegalovirus infection. The wider study: Matching HLA type and CMV infection were both indicated by public TCR beta signatures. Study results and limitations: Of the TCR beta families, the public ones yielded a cumulative frequency that identified carriers of CMV plus the relevant HLA.

Trimming cost V 0 bases and J 8 bases, with 14 bases left between them. The germline CDR1 and CDR2 sequences are DFQATT and SNEGSKA (reference sequence). The CDR3 sequence is 14 residues long. TCRdb re-analysed the reads in MiXCR, keeping a single row per CDR3 protein. This sample has about 460,000 distinct CDR3 sequences, with approximately 10% found just once. V is TRBV20-1 and J is TRBJ2-1, with D hard to call. The clonotype originates from a human donor in good health (CMV status not recorded). Some clones in this sample may be carry-over from other donors' samples. Input material: PBMCs. The CDR3 DNA is TGCAGTGCTAGAGATTCCCTCAAAGTCGATGAGCAGTTCTTC. As protein: CSARDSLKVDEQFF.